This T cell receptor (beta chain) stems from a study of blood T cell repertoires in COVID-19. Between the trimmed V and J ends, which lost 4 bases and 3 bases, there was a span of 10 bases. The germline V gene encodes CDR1 MNHEY and CDR2 SVGEGT. The CDR3 has 13 amino acids. TCRdb's table, derived via immunoSEQ multiplex PCR, lists solely in-frame clones and lacks some. This table has about 200,000 clones, about 88% appearing once. The receptor comes from a woman between 45 and 65 years old with COVID-19, enrolled during active disease. Sequenced input: peripheral blood. V gene TRBV6-2 or TRBV6-3 combines with J gene TRBJ2-7, with a weak D call TRBD2 (5 bases). CDR3 protein: CASSLSGFYEQYF. The CDR3 DNA is TGTGCCAGCAGTTTGTCGGGATTCTACGAGCAGTACTTC.